These 13 T cell receptor beta chains were all obtained from the same sample, sequenced in a study of OX40 agonist ivuxolimab in advanced cancers. Repertoires were generated with immunoSEQ multiplex PCR, while TCRdb's copy carries only in-frame clones and drops some. The table shows about 95,000 clones, with 85% to 90% occurring only once. This sample comprised CD4+ or CD8+ T cells sorted from blood, obtained in a trial of the OX40 agonist ivuxolimab. The source of these receptors is an adult with an advanced solid tumor such as melanoma, head and neck, liver or kidney cancer.

V usage is TRBV5-1 and J usage is TRBJ2-1, with 8 bases lining up with TRBD2. CDR1 is SGHRS, CDR2 YFSETQ, per germline. The CDR3 length is 14 residues. V trimming: 2 bases; J trimming: 6 bases; junction bases outside the gene matches: 4. For the CDR3, the DNA is TGCGCCAGCAGCTTAGAACTAGCGGCCAATGAGCAGTTCTTC. It translates to CASSLELAANEQFF.

The chain has TRBV30 and TRBJ1-1; 8 bases are a match to TRBD1. This CDR3 is 14 amino acids long. Trimming took 2 bases from V and 7 from J; bases not matched to a gene: 9. CDR1 and CDR2 (germline): GTSNPN, SVGIG (reference sequence). This chain's CDR3 is CAWSRDRGGGEAFF. The CDR3 DNA follows: TGTGCCTGGAGTCGAGACAGGGGTGGGGGTGAAGCTTTCTTT.

The chain links TRBV7-9 to TRBJ2-1; D may be TRBD1 (5 bases). This CDR3 comprises 17 residues. V lost 3 bases and J lost 5, with 20 bases in between. From germline, CDR1 is SEHNR and CDR2 FQNEAQ (reference sequence). CDR3 bases: TGTGCCAGCAGCTTCGTGCCAGGGTCGAACGAAAACAATGAGCAGTTCTTC. Its translation is CASSFVPGSNENNEQFF.

The V gene is TRBV2, the J gene TRBJ2-1; the D gene is possibly TRBD1 (5 bases). The length of the CDR3 is 13 residues. V shed 1 base and J shed 9 bases, with 10 bases lying between them. Germline assignment: CDR1 SNHLY and CDR2 FYNNEI. CDR3 DNA sequence: TGTGCCAGCAGTGAAGGAGTTACAGGTGAGCAGTTCTTC. It is translated as CASSEGVTGEQFF.

The rearrangement joins TRBV9 to TRBJ2-3; D gene ambiguous. Germline V gene sequence: CDR1 SGDLS, CDR2 YYNGEE. The CDR3 runs to 14 residues. The V end lost 5 bases, the J end lost 0 bases, and 10 bases lay between the germline ends. The CDR3 DNA is TGTGCCAGCAGTTCCCCCGACAGCACAGATACGCAGTATTTT. Translation gives CASSSPDSTDTQYF.

The V and J genes are TRBV9 and TRBJ2-3; unclear D gene. The CDR3 extends over 15 amino acids. The V and J ends lost 0 bases and 0 bases respectively, with 8 bases between them. Germline CDR1 is SGDLS and CDR2 is YYNGEE. CDR3 sequence: CASSVGQVSTDTQYF. In nucleotides, the CDR3 is TGTGCCAGCAGCGTAGGGCAGGTGAGCACAGATACGCAGTATTTT.

This chain links TRBV9 with TRBJ1-5, with 9 bases fitting TRBD1. CDR1 and CDR2 (germline): SGDLS, YYNGEE. Losses at the gene ends were 2 bases for V and 6 bases for J; bases not matched to a gene: 6. This CDR3 is built from 15 residues. CDR3 protein: CASSVDTGGGQPQHF. Here the CDR3 DNA reads TGTGCCAGCAGCGTCGATACAGGGGGCGGTCAGCCCCAGCATTTT.

This clone was detected only once. V is TRBV18 and J is TRBJ2-3, with D possibly called TRBD1 or TRBD2 (7 bases each). Looked up from germline, CDR1 is KGHSH and CDR2 is LQKENI. Trimming took off 6 bases at V and 4 bases at J, with 14 bases between the two ends. The CDR3 runs 14 residues. CDR3 residues: CASSPGGGSDTQYF. CDR3 DNA: TGTGCCAGCTCCCCAGGGGGGGGATCAGATACGCAGTATTTT.

V usage is TRBV5-6 and J usage is TRBJ2-5; a possible D gene is TRBD1 (7 bases). The CDR3 extends over 14 amino acids. V lost 0 bases and J 4 bases, leaving 10 bases between the germline ends. Germline CDR1 is SGHDT and CDR2 is YYEEEE. Written as DNA, the CDR3 is TGTGCCAGCAGCTTGGACAGGGGAGGAGAGACCCAGTACTTC. It encodes CASSLDRGGETQYF.

The sample holds a few counts of this clone. The chain couples TRBV15 to TRBJ1-1, with a weak D call TRBD1 (5 bases). The V end was cut by 5 bases, the J end by 0 bases, with 7 bases between. The CDR3 loop spans 13 amino acids. Germline V gene lookup returns CDR1 LNHNV and CDR2 YYDKDF (reference sequence). CDR3 protein: CATSLGVNTEAFF. The CDR3 DNA sequence: TGTGCCACCAGCCTAGGGGTGAACACTGAAGCTTTCTTT.

This clone was picked up a small number of times. The chain employs TRBV6-5 and TRBJ2-7; D unresolved. Trimming removed 0 bases from V and 9 bases from J, with 6 bases in between. CDR1 is MNHEY, CDR2 SVGAGI, per germline. This CDR3 is built from 11 residues. Written as DNA, the CDR3 is TGTGCCAGCAGTTACTCGTCGAGGCAGTACTTC. Its protein product is CASSYSSRQYF.

As to this clone: A junction end diverges from the germline sequence, so it may reflect a read error. The rearrangement uses TRBV9 and TRBJ1-2; D gene ambiguous. This CDR3 is built from 14 residues. The V gene's germline CDR1 is SGDLS and CDR2 YYNGEE. CDR3 in DNA: TGTGCCAGCAGCGTAGGTGTGGAAGCCTATGACTACACCTTC. Residues: CASSVGVEAYDYTF.

This clone was detected only a few times. The chain links TRBV6-5 to TRBJ2-1; D is unclear. The CDR3 has 13 residues. Trimming shortened V by 6 bases and J by 8 bases, and 14 bases separated the two germline ends. Germline assignment: CDR1 MNHEY and CDR2 SVGAGI. The CDR3 spells CASRSPTMDEQFF. CDR3 DNA sequence: TGTGCCAGCAGATCTCCCACCATGGATGAGCAGTTCTTC.